This T cell receptor beta chain originates from a study of T cell repertoires in cytomegalovirus infection. Study at large: Researchers turned to recently identified HLA-C-restricted CMV epitopes as well as well-studied HLA-B-restricted ones.

TCRdb processed the reads anew with MiXCR; each CDR3 protein has one entry. The sample consists of 640,000 or so distinct CDR3 sequences, 30% to 40% of them appearing once. Broader study findings: HLA-C-restricted CMV clonotypes gave the most frequent clonotype in two of eight donors. Based on cumulative public TCR beta family frequency, carriers of CMV plus the relevant HLA were identified.

As regards this clonotype: Antigen specificity is unknown.

V gave up 7 bases and J gave up 5 bases; unmatched junction bases: 7. This CDR3 region has 13 residues. Germline V CDR1 and CDR2: SQVTM, ANQGSEA. Specimen: cultured PBMCs, collected from culture after CMV antigen stimulation. This clonotype was obtained from a human donor in good health (CMV status not recorded). Some clones in this sample may be carry-over from other donors' samples. The chain couples TRBV29-1 to TRBJ2-2; TRBD2 agrees at 7 bases. CDR3 sequence (DNA): TGCAGCGCACAGTCGCGGGGGACCGGGGAGCTGTTTTTT. Its translation is CSAQSRGTGELFF.